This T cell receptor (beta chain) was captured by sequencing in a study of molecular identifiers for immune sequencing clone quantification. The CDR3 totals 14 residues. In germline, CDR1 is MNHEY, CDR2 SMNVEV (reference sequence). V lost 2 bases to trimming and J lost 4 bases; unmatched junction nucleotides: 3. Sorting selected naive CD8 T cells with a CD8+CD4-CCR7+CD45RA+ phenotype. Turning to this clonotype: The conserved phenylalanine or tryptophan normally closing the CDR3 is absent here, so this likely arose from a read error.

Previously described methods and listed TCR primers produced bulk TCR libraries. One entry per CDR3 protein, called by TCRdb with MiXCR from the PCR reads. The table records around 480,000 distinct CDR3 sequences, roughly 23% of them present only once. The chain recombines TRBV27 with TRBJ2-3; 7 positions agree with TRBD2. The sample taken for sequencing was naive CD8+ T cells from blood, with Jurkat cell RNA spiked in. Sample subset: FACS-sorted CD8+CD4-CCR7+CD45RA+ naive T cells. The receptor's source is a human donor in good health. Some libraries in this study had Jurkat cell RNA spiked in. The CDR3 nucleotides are TGTGCCAGCAGTTTAGGTGCGGGGGCAGATACGCAGTATTCT. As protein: CASSLGAGADTQYS.